The clone carrying this TCR beta chain has a handful of counts. No antigen is known for it. Germline V gene lookup returns CDR1 MGHRA and CDR2 YSYEKL. The length of the CDR3 is 15 residues. With V trimmed by 3 bases and J by 8 bases, 8 bases remained unmatched. This sample is drawn from a study of chemoradiotherapy in HPV16-positive cancers. Study as a whole: Candidate HPV-specific T-cell clones and common TCR motifs came from functional assays in a couple of HPV16-positive patients. Overall study findings and caveats: Non-HPV-specific T cells did not expand in tumors during treatment, whereas candidate HPV-specific clones and E7-related motifs did. Better recurrence-free survival went with HPV-responsive T-cell expansion in HPV16-positive patients.

Data came from immunoSEQ multiplex PCR; TCRdb stores just in-frame clones and leaves some out. This sample yields 7,500 or so clones, of which about 64% are seen a single time; 4.5% to 5.5% belongs to the top ten. V and J are TRBV4-1 and TRBJ2-1; the match to TRBD1 covers 9 bases. The sequences come from tumor tissue, collected from a patient who underwent chemoradiotherapy. The sequence came from a human donor with HPV-associated anogenital cancer. This chain's CDR3 is CASSQGTGRVDEQFF. The CDR3 DNA sequence: TGCGCCAGCAGCCAGGGGACAGGGCGGGTGGATGAGCAGTTCTTC.